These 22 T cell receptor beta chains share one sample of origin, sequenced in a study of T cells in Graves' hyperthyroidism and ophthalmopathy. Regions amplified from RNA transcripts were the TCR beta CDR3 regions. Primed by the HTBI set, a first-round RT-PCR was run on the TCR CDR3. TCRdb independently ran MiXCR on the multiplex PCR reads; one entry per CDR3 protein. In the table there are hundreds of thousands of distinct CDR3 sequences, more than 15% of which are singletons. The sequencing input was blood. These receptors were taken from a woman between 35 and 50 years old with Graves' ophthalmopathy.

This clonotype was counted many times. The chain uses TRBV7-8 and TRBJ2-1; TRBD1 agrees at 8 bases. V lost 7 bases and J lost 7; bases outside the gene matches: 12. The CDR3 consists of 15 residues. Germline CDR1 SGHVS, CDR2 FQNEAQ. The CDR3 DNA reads TGTGCCAGCAAATGGGCAGGGGGCAAGGGGAATGAGCAGTTCTTC. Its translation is CASKWAGGKGNEQFF.

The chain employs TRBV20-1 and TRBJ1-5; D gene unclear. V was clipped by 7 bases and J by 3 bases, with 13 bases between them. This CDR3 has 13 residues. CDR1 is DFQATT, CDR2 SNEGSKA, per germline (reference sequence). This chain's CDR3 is CSGVGDHNQPQHF. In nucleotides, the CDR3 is TGCAGTGGGGTAGGCGACCACAATCAGCCCCAGCATTTT.

The CDR3 sequence is CATSEQGASGANVLTF. The CDR3 DNA reads as TGTGCCACCAGCGAACAGGGGGCATCGGGGGCCAACGTCCTGACTTTC. The gene calls are TRBV15 and TRBJ2-6; 9 bases are a match to TRBD1. The germline gives CDR1 LNHNV, CDR2 YYDKDF (reference sequence). V was pared by 5 bases and J by 4 bases, with 6 bases of the junction left unmatched. The CDR3 has 16 amino acids.

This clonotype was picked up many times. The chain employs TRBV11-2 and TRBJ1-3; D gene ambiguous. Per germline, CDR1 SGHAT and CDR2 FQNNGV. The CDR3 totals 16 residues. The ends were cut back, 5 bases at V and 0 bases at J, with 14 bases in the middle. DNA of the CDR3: TGTGCCAGCAGCGAGGGCAGCCTTTACTCTGGAAACACCATATATTTT. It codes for CASSEGSLYSGNTIYF.

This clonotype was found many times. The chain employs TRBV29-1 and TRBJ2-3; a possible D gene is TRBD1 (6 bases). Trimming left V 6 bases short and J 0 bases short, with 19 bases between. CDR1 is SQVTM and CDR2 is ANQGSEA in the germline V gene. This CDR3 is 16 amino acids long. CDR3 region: CSVGPGQKISTDTQYF. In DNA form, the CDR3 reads TGCAGCGTCGGCCCCGGACAGAAGATTAGCACAGATACGCAGTATTTT.

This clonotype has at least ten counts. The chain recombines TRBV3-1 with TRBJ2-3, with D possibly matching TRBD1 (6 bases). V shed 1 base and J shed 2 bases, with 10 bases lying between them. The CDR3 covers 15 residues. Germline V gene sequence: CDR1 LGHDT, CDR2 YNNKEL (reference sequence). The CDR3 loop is CASSQGTVSTDTQYF. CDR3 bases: TGTGCCAGCAGCCAAGGGACAGTTTCCACAGATACGCAGTATTTT.

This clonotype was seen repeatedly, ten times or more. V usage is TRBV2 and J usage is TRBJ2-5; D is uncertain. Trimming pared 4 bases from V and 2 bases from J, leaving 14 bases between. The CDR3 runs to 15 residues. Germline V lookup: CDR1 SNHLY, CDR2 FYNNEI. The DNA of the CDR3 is TGTGCCAGCAGTGTCTCCCTAGTTACGCAAGAGACCCAGTACTTC. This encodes CASSVSLVTQETQYF. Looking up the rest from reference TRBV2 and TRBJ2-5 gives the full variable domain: EPEVTQTPSHQVTQMGQEVILRCVPISNHLYFYWYRQILGQKVEFLVSFYNNEISEKSEIFDDQFSVERPDGSNFTLKIRSTKLEDSAMYFCASSVSLVTQETQYFGPGTRLLVL.

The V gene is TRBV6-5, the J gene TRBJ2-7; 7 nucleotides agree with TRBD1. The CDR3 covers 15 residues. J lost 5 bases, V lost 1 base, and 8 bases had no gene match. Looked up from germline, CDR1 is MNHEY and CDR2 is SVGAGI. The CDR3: CASSYLEGGPNEQYF. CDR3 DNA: TGTGCCAGCAGTTACTTAGAAGGGGGCCCCAACGAGCAGTACTTC.

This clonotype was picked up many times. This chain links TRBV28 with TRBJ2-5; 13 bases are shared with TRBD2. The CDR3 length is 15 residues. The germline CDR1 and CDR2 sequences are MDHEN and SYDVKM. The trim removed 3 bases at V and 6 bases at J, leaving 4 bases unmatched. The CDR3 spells CASSFGTSGMKTQYF. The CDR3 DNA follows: TGTGCCAGCAGTTTCGGGACTAGCGGGATGAAGACCCAGTACTTC.

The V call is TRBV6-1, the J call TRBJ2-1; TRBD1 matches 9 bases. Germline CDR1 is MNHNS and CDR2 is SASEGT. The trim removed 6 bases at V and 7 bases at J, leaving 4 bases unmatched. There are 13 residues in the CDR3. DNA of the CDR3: TGTGCCAGCAGCCCGACAGGGGGGAATGAGCAGTTCTTC. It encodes CASSPTGGNEQFF.

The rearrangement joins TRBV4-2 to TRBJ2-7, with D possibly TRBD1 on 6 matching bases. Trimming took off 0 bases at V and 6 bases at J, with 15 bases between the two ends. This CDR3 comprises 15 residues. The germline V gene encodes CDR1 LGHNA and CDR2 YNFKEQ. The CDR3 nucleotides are TGTGCCAGCAGCCAAGAATTGCAGGGGTTGGGCGAGCAGTACTTC. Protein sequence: CASSQELQGLGEQYF.

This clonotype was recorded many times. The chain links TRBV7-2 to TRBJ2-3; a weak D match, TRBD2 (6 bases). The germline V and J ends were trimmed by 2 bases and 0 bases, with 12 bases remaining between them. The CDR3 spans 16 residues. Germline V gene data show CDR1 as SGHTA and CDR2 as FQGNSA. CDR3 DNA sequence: TGTGCCAGCAGCTTACGGGGGATCGTCAGCACAGATACGCAGTATTTT. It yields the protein CASSLRGIVSTDTQYF.

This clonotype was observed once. In DNA form, the CDR3 reads TGTGCCAGCAGCTCATTACCGGGACGGTATGAGCAGTTCTTC. Amino acids: CASSSLPGRYEQFF. The chain joins TRBV7-2 to TRBJ2-1; perhaps D is TRBD1 or TRBD2 (5 bases each). Trimming removed 4 bases from V and 8 bases from J, with 15 bases in between. Germline CDR1 and CDR2: SGHTA and FQGNSA. The CDR3 spans 14 residues.

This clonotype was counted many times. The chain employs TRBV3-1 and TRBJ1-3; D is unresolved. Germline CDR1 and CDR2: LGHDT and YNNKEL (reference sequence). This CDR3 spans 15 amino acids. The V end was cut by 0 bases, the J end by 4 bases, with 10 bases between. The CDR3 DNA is TGTGCCAGCAGCCAAGAACGCGGCCCGGGAAACACCATATATTTT. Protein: CASSQERGPGNTIYF.

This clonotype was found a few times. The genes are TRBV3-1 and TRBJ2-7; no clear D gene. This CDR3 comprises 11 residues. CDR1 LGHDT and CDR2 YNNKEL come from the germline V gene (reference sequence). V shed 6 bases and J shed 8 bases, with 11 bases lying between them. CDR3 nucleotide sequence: TGTGCCAGCAGTTCGCCCGGAAAGCAGTACTTC. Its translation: CASSSPGKQYF.

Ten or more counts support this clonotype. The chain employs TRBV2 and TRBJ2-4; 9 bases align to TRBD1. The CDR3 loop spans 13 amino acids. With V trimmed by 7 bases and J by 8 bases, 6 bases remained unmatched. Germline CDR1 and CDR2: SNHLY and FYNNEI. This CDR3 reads CASTRDREDIQYF. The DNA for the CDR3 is TGTGCCAGCACCCGGGACAGGGAGGACATTCAGTACTTC.

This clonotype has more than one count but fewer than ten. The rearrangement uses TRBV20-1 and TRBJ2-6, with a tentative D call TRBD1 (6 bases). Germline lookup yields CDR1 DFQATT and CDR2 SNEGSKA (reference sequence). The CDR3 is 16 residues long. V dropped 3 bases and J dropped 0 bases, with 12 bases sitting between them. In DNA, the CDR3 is TGCAGTGCTAGTCCCCAGGGGAGCTCTGGGGCCAACGTCCTGACTTTC. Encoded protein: CSASPQGSSGANVLTF.

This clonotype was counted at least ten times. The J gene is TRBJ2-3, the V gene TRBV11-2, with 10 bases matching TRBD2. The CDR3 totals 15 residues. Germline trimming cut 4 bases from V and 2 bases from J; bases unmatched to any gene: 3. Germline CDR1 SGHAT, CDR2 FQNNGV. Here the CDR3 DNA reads TGTGCCAGCAGCTCACTAGCGGGGTTCACAGATACGCAGTATTTT. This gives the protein CASSSLAGFTDTQYF.

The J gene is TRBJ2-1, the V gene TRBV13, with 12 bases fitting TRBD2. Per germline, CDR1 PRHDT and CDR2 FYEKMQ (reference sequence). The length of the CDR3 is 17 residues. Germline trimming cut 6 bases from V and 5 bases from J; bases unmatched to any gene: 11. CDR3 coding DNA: TGTGCCAGCAGTTTGTCTCGGGGACTAGCGGGCAACAATGAGCAGTTCTTC. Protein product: CASSLSRGLAGNNEQFF.

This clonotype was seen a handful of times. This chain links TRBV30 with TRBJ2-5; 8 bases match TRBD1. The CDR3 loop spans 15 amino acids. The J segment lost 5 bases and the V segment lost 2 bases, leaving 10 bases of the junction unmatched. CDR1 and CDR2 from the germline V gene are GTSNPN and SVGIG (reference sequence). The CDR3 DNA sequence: TGTGCCTGGAGTCCAACCCAGGGGGCCGGGGAGACCCAGTACTTC. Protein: CAWSPTQGAGETQYF. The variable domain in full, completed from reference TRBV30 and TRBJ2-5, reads SQTIHQWPATLVQPVGSPLSLECTVEGTSNPNLYWYRQAAGRGLQLLFYSVGIGQISSEVPQNLSASRPQDRQFILSSKKLLLSDSGFYLCAWSPTQGAGETQYFGPGTRLLVL.

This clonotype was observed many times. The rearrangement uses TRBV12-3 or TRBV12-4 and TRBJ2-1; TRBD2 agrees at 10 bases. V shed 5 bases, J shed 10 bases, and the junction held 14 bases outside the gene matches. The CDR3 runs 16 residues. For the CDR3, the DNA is TGTGCCAGCAGTCCAAACAGCGGGAGGGCCTCGGGCGAGCAGTTCTTC. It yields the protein CASSPNSGRASGEQFF.

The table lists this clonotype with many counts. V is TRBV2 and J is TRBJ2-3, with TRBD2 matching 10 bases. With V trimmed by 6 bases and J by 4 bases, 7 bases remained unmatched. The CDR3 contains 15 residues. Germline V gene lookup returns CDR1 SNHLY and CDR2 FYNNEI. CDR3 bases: TGTGCCAGCAGAACGACTAGCGGGCGGGCAGATACGCAGTATTTT. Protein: CASRTTSGRADTQYF.